Each of the 26 T cell receptor delta chains below was sequenced from the same sample in a study of gammadelta T cells in human blood. TCRdb re-called the RT-PCR reads through CATT. The table records over 500 delta-chain clones, about 50% of them present only once. Sequenced: non-Vgamma9Vdelta2 gamma-delta T cells from infant blood. The receptors were sampled from a human donor.

Concerning this clone itself: Since a far larger clone is one base different, this is likely a read error. Other DNA sequences from this sample encode an identical CDR3 as well. The chain couples TRDV1 to TRDJ1; D possibly corresponds to TRDD3 (5 bases). The CDR3 length is 15 residues. Germline loops: CDR1 TSWWSYY, CDR2 QGS. The CDR3 region is CALGEFELFTDKLIF. Written as DNA, the CDR3 is TGTGCGCTTGGGGAATTCGAGTTATTCACCGATAAACTCATCTTT.

This clone was seen a handful of times. This likely came from a read error, as a far larger clone is one base away. The rearrangement links TRDV1 to TRDJ1, with D possibly TRDD3 on 6 matching bases. Germline values: CDR1 TSWWSYY, CDR2 QGS. There are 19 residues in the CDR3. V gave up 4 bases and J gave up 0 bases, with 24 bases separating them. The CDR3: CALGVQPFYWVTYTDKLIF. In DNA, the CDR3 is TGTGCTCTTGGGGTCCAGCCTTTTTACTGGGTGACGTACACCGATAAACTCATCTTT.

There are a few counts of this clone. A read error likely explains why the TCRdb protein, taken from a much larger clone, differs from this DNA's translation at residue 3; the protein shown is translated from the DNA. The chain links TRDV1 to TRDJ1; TRDD3 matches 7 bases. V gave up 10 bases and J gave up 0 bases; unmatched junction bases: 23. Per the germline V gene, CDR1 is TSWWSYY and CDR2 is QGS. CDR3 length equals 19 residues. Here the CDR3 DNA reads TGTGCTCGTGATCTACGCGAGGTAAAGCTGGGGGTCCACACCGATAAACTCATCTTT. Protein product: CARDLREVKLGVHTDKLIF.

In the case of this clone: A much larger clone is a single base away; this may be a read error. The chain is built from TRDV1 and TRDJ1; 9 nucleotides align to TRDD3. This CDR3 is 18 amino acids long. Germline CDR1 reads TSWWSYY; CDR2 reads QGS. Unmatched junction bases numbered 15, after V lost 3 bases and J lost 4 bases. The DNA for the CDR3 is TGTGCTCTTGGGGAGATACTACGTCCTGGGGGATTACGCGATAAACTCATCTTT. Encoded protein: CALGEILRPGGLRDKLIF.

With regard to this clone: This likely stems from a read error, as it lies one base from a far larger clone. This rearrangement joins TRDV1 to TRDJ1; D may be TRDD3 (5 bases). Germline-derived CDR1 and CDR2 are TSWWSYY and QGS. The CDR3 consists of 17 residues. Trimming cost V 4 bases and J 4 bases, with 22 bases left between them. DNA for the CDR3: TGTGCTCTTGGGGCCCTCCGACGGGGAAACGCAGTCGATAAACTCATCTTT. Amino acids: CALGALRRGNAVDKLIF.

With regard to this clone: A far larger clone is one nucleotide away, so this likely arose from a read error. J is TRDJ1 and V is TRDV1; TRDD3 matches 13 bases. J was trimmed by 2 bases and V by 5 bases; bases with no gene match: 23. The CDR3 extends over 22 amino acids. Germline V gene lookup returns CDR1 TSWWSYY and CDR2 QGS. The CDR3 nucleotides are TGTGCTCTTGGGAACTCTTTGAACCCTACTGGGGGATACGCGTATCATACCGATAAACTCATCTTT. This encodes CALGNSLNPTGGYAYHTDKLIF.

Relative to its sample, this clone is hyperexpanded. The same CDR3 can be traced to other DNA sequences in this sample. The V call is TRDV3, the J call TRDJ1, with unresolved D. From germline, CDR1 is TVYSNPD and CDR2 GDNSRS (reference sequence). The CDR3 extends over 15 amino acids. This chain's CDR3 is CAHLRSEAYTDKLIF. CDR3 nucleotide sequence: TGTGCTCATCTACGAAGTGAGGCTTACACCGATAAACTCATCTTT.

As regards this clone: This may be a read error: a much more frequent sequence differs by one nucleotide. This specimen includes other DNA sequences encoding the same CDR3. The chain carries TRDV1 and TRDJ1, with 13 bases lining up with TRDD3. The CDR3 is 22 amino acids. The J segment lost 2 bases and the V segment lost 5 bases, leaving 23 bases of the junction unmatched. CDR1 is TSWWSYY and CDR2 is QGS in the germline V gene. CDR3 nucleotides: TGTGCTCTTGGGAACTCTTTGAACACGACTGGGGGATACGCGTATTATACCGATAAACTCATCTTT. Translation: CALGNSLNTTGGYAYYTDKLIF.

This clone was seen more than once but under ten times. A single base separates this from a much larger clone, so it may be a read error. This chain links TRDV1 with TRDJ1; TRDD3 matches 10 bases. This CDR3 region has 24 residues. V lost 5 bases to trimming and J lost 0 bases; unmatched junction nucleotides: 30. Germline CDR1 is TSWWSYY and CDR2 is QGS. The CDR3 bases are TGTGCTCTTGGGCCCAATCTGGCCCTAGTTGTTAACTGGGGGATTGGCCGCTACACCGATAAACTCATCTTT. Protein product: CALGPNLALVVNWGIGRYTDKLIF.

The chain links TRDV1 to TRDJ1; no clear D. CDR3 length: 18 residues. Deletions cut 0 bases from V and 1 base from J, with 18 bases between. Germline V gene lookup returns CDR1 TSWWSYY and CDR2 QGS. The CDR3 sequence: CALGELSVEYVCTDKLIF. In DNA, the CDR3 is TGTGCTCTTGGGGAACTCTCCGTCGAGTACGTGTGCACCGATAAACTCATCTTT.

On this clone: A much larger clone differs from this one at a single base, so this may be a read error. Other DNA sequences in the sample encode the same CDR3. The chain combines TRDV1 with TRDJ1; tentatively, D is TRDD3 (5 bases). The germline CDR1 and CDR2 sequences are TSWWSYY and QGS. The CDR3 has 15 residues. In DNA form, the CDR3 reads TGTGCGCTTGGTCGGGGGGCCCCGTACACCGATAAACTCATCTTT. Protein sequence: CALGRGAPYTDKLIF.

Worth noting for this clone: A far larger clone is a single base away, which makes a read error likely. Within the sample, other DNA sequences also encode this same CDR3. The chain employs TRDV1 and TRDJ1, with 13 bases lining up with TRDD3. Germline V CDR1 and CDR2: TSWWSYY, QGS. The CDR3 spans 22 residues. CDR3 sequence reads: CALGNSLNPTGGYAYYTDKLIF. The CDR3 bases are TGTGCTCTTGGGAACTCTTTGAACCCTACTGGGGGATACGCGTATTATACCGATAAACTCATATTT.

Only a few counts were recorded for this clone. This may stem from a read error, because a much larger clone lies one nucleotide away. This rearrangement joins TRDV1 to TRDJ1, with 7 bases identical to TRDD2. The CDR3 extends over 20 amino acids. Losses at the gene ends were 4 bases for V and 0 bases for J; bases not matched to a gene: 20. The V gene's germline CDR1 is TSWWSYY and CDR2 QGS. The chain's CDR3 is CALGALSSYVPGTHTDKLIF. The DNA of the CDR3 is TGTGCTCTTGGGGCACTAAGTTCCTACGTACCGGGGACCCACACCGATAAACTCATCTTT.

This clone ranks as large. The chain recombines TRDV1 with TRDJ1; 9 nucleotides match TRDD3. V lost 0 bases and J lost 0; bases outside the gene matches: 20. The V gene's germline CDR1 is TSWWSYY and CDR2 QGS. The CDR3 sequence is 22 residues long. The CDR3 spells CALGELPGSSWGIPTYTDKLIF. CDR3 sequence (DNA): TGTGCTCTTGGGGAACTACCAGGTTCTTCCTGGGGGATCCCGACGTACACCGATAAACTCATCTTT.

By sample fraction, this clone is hyperexpanded. The identical CDR3 is also encoded by other nucleotide sequences in the sample. J is TRDJ1 and V is TRDV2, with D unresolved. CDR3 length: 17 amino acids. Deletions cut 0 bases from V and 7 bases from J, with 23 bases between. CDR1 and CDR2 from the germline V gene are GEAIGNYY and EKD. DNA for the CDR3: TGTGCCTGTGACACCGAATATTGGTCGGGGTCCCGCGGTAAACTCATCTTT. Amino acid sequence: CACDTEYWSGSRGKLIF.

Comments on this clone: This may arise from a read error, as a much more abundant clone is one base away. V is TRDV1 and J is TRDJ1, with D tentatively TRDD3 (6 bases). Germline assignment: CDR1 TSWWSYY and CDR2 QGS. The V gene lost 1 base and the J gene lost 0 bases, with 30 bases spanning the gap. This CDR3 has 22 residues. CDR3 region: CALGEPTCPLRPGIPHTDKLIF. CDR3 DNA: TGTGCTCTTGGGGAACCAACTTGTCCTCTTAGGCCGGGGATCCCACACACCGATAAACTCATCTTT.

This clone was seen a handful of times. A far larger clone is one base from this, pointing to a likely read error. The chain joins TRDV1 to TRDJ1; D perhaps matches TRDD2 (5 bases). Germline lookup yields CDR1 TSWWSYY and CDR2 QGS. V was clipped by 0 bases and J by 7 bases, with 30 bases between them. This CDR3 spans 20 amino acids. The CDR3 sequence: CALGELEPVGVLPTTAKLIF. The DNA for the CDR3 is TGTGCTCTTGGGGAACTAGAGCCAGTTGGTGTTTTGCCTACTACAGCTAAACTCATCTTT.

As to this clone: This probably arose from a read error, given a far larger clone one base away. V and J are TRDV1 and TRDJ3, with D perhaps given as TRDD2 or TRDD3 (5 bases each). Germline values: CDR1 TSWWSYY, CDR2 QGS. This CDR3 has 22 amino acids. The CDR3 DNA is TGTTCTCTTGGGGAACTCCCCCCCGTCCCATACTTCCGTGCCTGGGACACCCGACAGATGTTTTTC. This codes for CSLGELPPVPYFRAWDTRQMFF.

Worth noting for this clone: Being one base from a much bigger clone, this may be a read error. Other DNA variants within this sample encode the same CDR3. This chain links TRDV3 with TRDJ1; 11 bases align to TRDD3. The CDR3 spans 17 residues. Germline V gene sequence: CDR1 TVYSNPD, CDR2 GDNSRS (reference sequence). Losses at the gene ends were 4 bases for V and 3 bases for J; bases not matched to a gene: 16. The DNA of the CDR3 is TGTGCCTCACAAGAGATCCCACTGGGGGATAGTTCCGATAAACTCATCTTT. This translates into CASQEIPLGDSSDKLIF.

In the case of this clone: A far more abundant clone sits one base away, making this likely a read error. Other DNA sequences in this sample translate to the same CDR3. The chain recombines TRDV1 with TRDJ1, with 7 bases identical to TRDD2. The CDR3 has 17 residues. Looked up from germline, CDR1 is TSWWSYY and CDR2 is QGS. The CDR3 nucleotides are TGTGCTCTTGGTTTCCTACGAGGGGGGTTGTACACCGATAAACTCATATTT. Translated: CALGFLRGGLYTDKLIF.

As regards this clone: The likely explanation is a read error, given a far larger clone one base away. Other DNA sequences in this specimen translate into the identical CDR3. The rearrangement links TRDV2 to TRDJ1, with 11 bases that match TRDD3. Germline V gene sequence: CDR1 GEAIGNYY, CDR2 EKD. This CDR3 spans 15 amino acids. Written as DNA, the CDR3 is TGTGCATGTGGCCCTGGGGGATACCCGGTCCCCGAACTCATCTTT. The encoded protein is CACGPGGYPVPELIF.

This clone is large within its sample. The genes are TRDV1 and TRDJ1; D ambiguous. Germline V gene data show CDR1 as TSWWSYY and CDR2 as QGS. This CDR3 comprises 16 residues. Trimming pared 0 bases from V and 0 bases from J, leaving 11 bases between. This CDR3 reads CALGELLVLYTDKLIF. DNA for the CDR3: TGTGCTCTTGGGGAACTCCTGGTTCTATACACCGATAAACTCATCTTT.

Worth noting for this clone: Given a far larger clone just one base away, this is likely a sequencing read error. Different DNA sequences within this sample yield the same CDR3. The chain links TRDV1 to TRDJ3, with D possibly TRDD2 on 5 matching bases. The CDR3 length is 22 residues. Germline V lookup: CDR1 TSWWSYY, CDR2 QGS. Trimming shortened V by 0 bases and J by 2 bases, and 23 bases separated the two germline ends. CDR3 nucleotide sequence: TGTGCTCTTGGGGAACTCCCCCCAGTCCCATACTTCCGTGCCTGGGACACCCGACAGATGTTTTTC. Residues: CALGELPPVPYFRAWDTRQMFF.

Comment on this clone: Given a far larger clone just one base away, this is likely a sequencing read error. V and J are TRDV3 and TRDJ2; TRDD3 agrees at 8 bases. This CDR3 region has 24 residues. From germline, CDR1 is TVYSNPD and CDR2 GDNSRS (reference sequence). CDR3 residues: CASLYSGDGAIGGSVEALTTQLFF. The CDR3 nucleotides are TGTGCCTCCCTTTATTCTGGGGACGGAGCAATTGGGGGATCGGTAGAAGCTTTGACAACACAACTCTTCTTT.

A remark on this clone: A much larger clonotype is one base distant, so this may be a read error. The rearrangement uses TRDV1 and TRDJ1; TRDD3 matches at 10 bases. This CDR3 has 23 residues. CDR1 and CDR2 (germline): TSWWSYY, QGS. V lost 3 bases and J lost 0; bases outside the gene matches: 25. The CDR3 DNA follows: TGTGCTCTTGGGGATCAGTGGAGGCTTTCTTCCGGAACTGGGGGATTGTACACCGATAAACTCATCTTT. This translates into CALGDQWRLSSGTGGLYTDKLIF.

By sample fraction, this clone is large. This sample also contains other DNA sequences that code for the same CDR3. This chain uses TRDV1 with TRDJ1, with a possible D match to TRDD3 (6 bases). This CDR3 is 20 amino acids long. The germline gives CDR1 TSWWSYY, CDR2 QGS. Trimming took off 6 bases at V and 2 bases at J, with 31 bases between the two ends. The CDR3 reads CALGGFPYPLGPRVTDKLIF. In DNA form, the CDR3 reads TGTGCTCTTGGAGGTTTTCCCTACCCCCTGGGGCCCCGAGTTACCGATAAACTCATCTTT.